The 13 T cell receptor beta chains given below trace back to one sample, sequenced in a study of regulatory dendritic cells for organ transplantation. Generated by immunoSEQ multiplex PCR, the TCRdb table keeps only in-frame clones and is missing some. Among about 20,000 clones listed, about 79% were seen once. The sequenced material came from memory CD4+ T cells from blood. This sample's subset: CD45RO+ memory T cells. The receptors were sampled from a human donor in good health.

This chain joins TRBV2 and TRBJ1-5, with TRBD1 as a possible D gene (6 bases). CDR1 is SNHLY and CDR2 is FYNNEI in the germline V gene. The length of the CDR3 is 16 residues. With 5 bases removed from V and 1 base from J, the gap between germline ends came to 15 bases. In DNA form, the CDR3 reads TGTGCCAGCAGTCCCAGACAGGTTCGGAGCAATCAGCCCCAGCATTTT. It encodes CASSPRQVRSNQPQHF.

This clone turned up a few times. This chain connects TRBV7-3 to TRBJ2-1, with 7 nucleotides matching TRBD1. The length of the CDR3 is 15 residues. The V and J ends lost 6 bases and 6 bases, in that order; junction bases with no gene match: 11. Germline CDR1 is SGHTA and CDR2 is FQGTGA. CDR3 region: CASSPTGVTGNEQFF. The CDR3 nucleotides are TGTGCCAGCAGTCCAACAGGGGTTACAGGCAATGAGCAGTTCTTC.

The chain links TRBV19 to TRBJ2-7; the D gene is possibly TRBD2 (5 bases). Germline lookup yields CDR1 LNHDA and CDR2 SQIVND (reference sequence). This CDR3 is 18 amino acids long. V was cut by 0 bases and J by 0 bases, with 18 bases left in between. The CDR3 DNA reads as TGTGCCAGTAGTATAGAAGGCCCAGCGACCGGGATCTCCTACGAGCAGTACTTC. It specifies CASSIEGPATGISYEQYF.

The genes are TRBV11-3 and TRBJ2-7, with TRBD2 matching over 16 bases. There are 17 residues in the CDR3. CDR1 is SGHNT and CDR2 is YENEEA in the germline V gene. V was pared by 5 bases and J by 7 bases, with 11 bases of the junction left unmatched. The chain's CDR3 is CASSPRPPGLAGGEQYF. The CDR3 region has the DNA TGTGCCAGCAGCCCTAGACCCCCGGGACTAGCGGGGGGGGAGCAGTACTTC.

This clone was recorded only once. This chain links TRBV9 with TRBJ1-2; the D gene is possibly TRBD1 (5 bases). V was pared by 2 bases and J by 0 bases, with 8 bases between. In germline, CDR1 is SGDLS, CDR2 YYNGEE. There are 14 residues in the CDR3. CDR3 sequence: CASSVQGSNYGYTF. The CDR3 DNA is TGTGCCAGCAGCGTCCAGGGTTCTAACTATGGCTACACCTTC.

V is TRBV5-1 and J is TRBJ1-1; D possibly corresponds to TRBD1 (6 bases). V was pared by 1 base and J by 5 bases, with 12 bases between. CDR3 length: 14 amino acids. Germline CDR1 is SGHRS and CDR2 is YFSETQ. In nucleotides, the CDR3 is TGCGCCAGCAGCTTGTATGACAGGCAAACTGAAGCTTTCTTT. This sequence encodes CASSLYDRQTEAFF.

With regard to this clone: Germline is not matched at one junction end, which may reflect a read error. This rearrangement joins TRBV7-7 to TRBJ2-1, with a possible D match to TRBD1 (5 bases). CDR1 is SSHAT, CDR2 FNYEAQ, per germline (reference sequence). The CDR3 has 13 amino acids. The CDR3 loop is CASSLVQAGEQFF. DNA for the CDR3: TGTGCTAGCAGCTTAGTACAGGCAGGAGAGCAGTTCTTC.

This clone is medium-sized by share. This chain uses TRBV25-1 with TRBJ2-2, with D perhaps matching TRBD2 (5 bases). With 9 bases removed from V and 1 base from J, the gap between germline ends came to 12 bases. The length of the CDR3 is 14 residues. Germline V gene lookup returns CDR1 MGHDK and CDR2 SYGVNS. The CDR3 bases are TGTGCCAGTACTTTTGGAGGGAACACCGGGGAGCTGTTTTTT. Translation gives CASTFGGNTGELFF.

The chain has TRBV6-1 and TRBJ2-1; D remains ambiguous. This CDR3 is 14 amino acids long. Trimming stripped 6 bases from V and 10 bases from J, with 19 bases between. Looked up from germline, CDR1 is MNHNS and CDR2 is SASEGT. The CDR3 DNA reads as TGTGCCAGCAGCCAAAATGGCGGAATTAGCGAGCAGTTCTTC. Its translation: CASSQNGGISEQFF.

V usage is TRBV6-5 and J usage is TRBJ1-2, with 8 bases that match TRBD1. Germline V lookup: CDR1 MNHEY, CDR2 SVGAGI. This CDR3 has 13 residues. V was clipped by 5 bases and J by 4 bases; unmatched bases: 3. CDR3 coding DNA: TGTGCCAGCAGTACGGGACAGGCCTATGGCTACACCTTC. Its translation is CASSTGQAYGYTF.

V usage is TRBV5-8 and J usage is TRBJ1-6; perhaps TRBD1 as D (6 bases). Germline CDR1 SGHTS, CDR2 YDEGEE. The CDR3 consists of 14 residues. With 0 bases removed from V and 8 bases from J, the gap between germline ends came to 9 bases. The CDR3 DNA reads TGTGCCAGCAGCTTGGGACAGGCGGATTCACCCCTCCACTTT. This encodes CASSLGQADSPLHF.

The genes are TRBV5-1 and TRBJ2-7, with TRBD2 matching over 9 bases. Germline CDR1 reads SGHRS; CDR2 reads YFSETQ. This CDR3 has 14 amino acids. Trimming took 7 bases from V and 4 from J; bases not matched to a gene: 9. CDR3 sequence: CASSESSGGYEQYF. The CDR3 DNA sequence: TGCGCCAGCTCCGAGTCCAGCGGGGGGTACGAGCAGTACTTC.

The J gene is TRBJ1-5, the V gene TRBV28, with a weak D call TRBD1 (6 bases). Deletions cut 6 bases from V and 0 bases from J, with 12 bases between. CDR3 length: 15 amino acids. Looked up from germline, CDR1 is MDHEN and CDR2 is SYDVKM. Here the CDR3 DNA reads TGTGCCAGCAGGCCGCGGGGGGCTAGCAATCAGCCCCAGCATTTT. Translating it yields CASRPRGASNQPQHF.